These 15 T cell receptor beta chains were all obtained from the same sample, sequenced in a study of blood T cells in healthy people across ages. Primers used in a second PCR of roughly 7 to 12 cycles were a sample-barcoded 5' primer and a J-beta primer mix. TCRdb recomputed calls from the 5' RACE reads with MiXCR, one row per CDR3 protein. The sample shows approximately 1.5 million distinct CDR3 sequences, approximately 43% of them seen only once. Material: blood. These receptor sequences come from a woman in her late teens or twenties in good health.

The chain couples TRBV12-3 or TRBV12-4 to TRBJ1-2; D is perhaps TRBD1 (6 bases). CDR3 length: 12 amino acids. Between the trimmed V and J ends, which lost 9 bases and 5 bases, there was a span of 13 bases. CDR3: CASSTGYYGYTF. In nucleotides, the CDR3 is TGTGCCAGTAGTACAGGGTATTATGGCTACACCTTC.

The chain couples TRBV7-2 to TRBJ2-2; 11 bases are a match to TRBD1. After removal of 0 bases from V and 7 bases from J, the junction contained 7 bases not matched to a gene. Germline CDR1 SGHTA, CDR2 FQGNSA. This CDR3 spans 17 amino acids. For the CDR3, the DNA is TGTGCCAGCAGCTTAGCCGGACAGGGGGCTTATGGCGGGGAGCTGTTTTTT. This gives the protein CASSLAGQGAYGGELFF.

The chain is built from TRBV4-2 and TRBJ2-1; D is perhaps TRBD2 (6 bases). The CDR3 covers 17 residues. Looked up from germline, CDR1 is LGHNA and CDR2 is YNFKEQ. The ends were cut back, 0 bases at V and 3 bases at J, with 15 bases in the middle. The CDR3 bases are TGTGCCAGCAGCCAAGAGGTGGTCCTAGCGCTCTACAATGAGCAGTTCTTC. This codes for CASSQEVVLALYNEQFF.

The genes are TRBV9 and TRBJ1-2; the D is unclear. The CDR3 covers 13 residues. Germline V lookup: CDR1 SGDLS, CDR2 YYNGEE. V was trimmed by 3 bases and J by 6 bases, leaving 12 bases between them. Written as DNA, the CDR3 is TGTGCCAGCAGCGCCGCGGTCGGGAATGGCTACACCTTC. The encoded protein is CASSAAVGNGYTF.

The chain joins TRBV5-6 to TRBJ2-7; 9 bases align to TRBD1. The CDR3 has 15 residues. Germline CDR1 is SGHDT and CDR2 is YYEEEE. J lost 4 bases, V lost 4 bases, and 9 bases had no gene match. The CDR3 sequence is CASSGRGTGKYEQYF. Here the CDR3 DNA reads TGTGCCAGCAGCGGGCGGGGGACAGGGAAATACGAGCAGTACTTC.

The chain uses TRBV29-1 and TRBJ1-1; 9 bases agree with TRBD1. V lost 4 bases and J lost 4; bases outside the gene matches: 4. This CDR3 comprises 13 residues. Germline lookup yields CDR1 SQVTM and CDR2 ANQGSEA. CDR3 sequence reads: CSVAGQGTTEAFF. Written as DNA, the CDR3 is TGCAGCGTTGCGGGACAGGGTACCACTGAAGCTTTCTTT. Full variable domain (remainder filled in from reference TRBV29-1 and TRBJ1-1): SAVISQKPSRDICQRGTSLTIQCQVDSQVTMMFWYRQQPGQSLTLIATANQGSEATYESGFVIDKFPISRPNLTFSTLTVSNMSPEDSSIYLCSVAGQGTTEAFFGQGTRLTVV.

This clonotype was seen a few times. The chain has TRBV7-8 and TRBJ1-2; 9 bases match TRBD1. Per the germline V gene, CDR1 is SGHVS and CDR2 is FQNEAQ. CDR3 size: 16 residues. V gave up 3 bases and J gave up 4 bases; unmatched junction bases: 9. The CDR3: CASSLTGTGISYGYTF. The CDR3 DNA reads TGTGCCAGCAGCTTGACCGGGACAGGGATTTCCTATGGCTACACCTTC.

As concerns this clonotype: A read error may be the cause here, since a much bigger clone is one base away. The chain links TRBV6-6 to TRBJ1-1; 9 bases fit TRBD1. The CDR3 covers 14 residues. Germline CDR1 is MNHNY and CDR2 is SVGAGI (reference sequence). The CDR3 DNA follows: TGTGCCAGCAGTGACTCGACAGGGGGTACTGAAGCTTTCTTT. The encoded protein is CASSDSTGGTEAFF.

The chain links TRBV24-1 to TRBJ2-1; 10 bases match TRBD1. V trimming: 4 bases; J trimming: 7 bases; junction bases outside the gene matches: 9. Germline V gene data show CDR1 as KGHDR and CDR2 as SFDVKD. The CDR3 loop spans 16 amino acids. The CDR3 DNA is TGTGCCACCAGTGACGTAAGGACAGGGGGTCGGAATGAGCAGTTCTTC. Translated, it gives CATSDVRTGGRNEQFF.

This clonotype was recorded at least ten times. The chain is built from TRBV12-3 or TRBV12-4 and TRBJ1-2; D is unclear. CDR3 length equals 14 residues. Trimming left V 4 bases short and J 0 bases short, with 9 bases between. CDR3 DNA sequence: TGTGCCAGCAGTTCCAGAGGCACTAACTATGGCTACACCTTC. It yields the protein CASSSRGTNYGYTF.

The chain is built from TRBV6-2 or TRBV6-3 and TRBJ2-7, with D hard to call. The CDR3 length is 14 residues. Trimming left V 5 bases short and J 2 bases short, with 13 bases between. Germline CDR1 MNHEY, CDR2 SVGEGT. CDR3 protein: CASSRAEVTYEQYF. The CDR3 DNA is TGTGCCAGCAGTAGGGCCGAGGTAACCTACGAGCAGTACTTC.

This clonotype appeared a few times. The chain employs TRBV7-9 and TRBJ1-4, with D unresolved. CDR3 size: 16 residues. Trimming shortened V by 0 bases and J by 8 bases, and 16 bases separated the two germline ends. Germline CDR1 reads SEHNR; CDR2 reads FQNEAQ (reference sequence). The CDR3 loop is CASSLAVLSLGEKLFF. In DNA, the CDR3 is TGTGCCAGCAGCTTAGCGGTATTAAGTCTTGGGGAAAAACTGTTTTTT.

This clonotype was counted at least ten times. The genes are TRBV12-3 or TRBV12-4 and TRBJ2-3; 10 bases line up with TRBD2. The CDR3 is 16 residues long. The junction had 4 bases not matched to a gene; V was cut back by 3 bases and J by 1 base. The CDR3: CASSFLAGVGTDTQYF. In DNA, the CDR3 is TGTGCCAGCAGTTTTCTAGCGGGGGTGGGCACAGATACGCAGTATTTT.

This clonotype was detected many times. The chain employs TRBV12-3 or TRBV12-4 and TRBJ1-5; D is ambiguous. Trimming cost V 6 bases and J 3 bases, with 12 bases left between them. This CDR3 has 14 amino acids. CDR3 amino acids: CASRGDMTNQPQHF. The CDR3 DNA reads TGTGCCAGCAGGGGAGACATGACCAATCAGCCCCAGCATTTT.

The chain has TRBV12-3 or TRBV12-4 and TRBJ1-4, with TRBD1 identical over 8 bases. V trimming: 10 bases; J trimming: 3 bases; junction bases outside the gene matches: 4. The CDR3 consists of 13 residues. The CDR3 nucleotides are TGTGCCACCGCCAGGGGGCCTAATGAAAAACTGTTTTTT. It encodes CATARGPNEKLFF.